A selection of T cell receptor beta chains follows, all from one sample in a study of blood T cell repertoires in COVID-19. This table comes from immunoSEQ multiplex PCR, and its TCRdb copy is limited to in-frame clones, with some not included. Here the sample spans about 140,000 clones, about nine tenths being singletons. The sequenced sample consisted of peripheral blood. The source of these receptors is a woman between 45 and 65 years old with acute or convalescent COVID-19. The CDR3 runs from the conserved cysteine through the conserved F or W. Fields, in order: D gene, J gene, clone size, V gene, CDR3 protein, CDR3 DNA. A D gene is named only where the DNA matches it firmly. Clone size is shown for a subset of rows, as once, few, many or a class of expanded clone.

TRBD2 TRBJ2-2 . TRBV5-1 CASSSAGGRNTGELFF TGCGCCAGCAGCTCAGCAGGCGGGAGGAACACCGGGGAGCTGTTTTTT
. TRBJ2-7 . TRBV30 CAWRRGYEQYF TGTGCCTGGAGAAGGGGCTACGAGCAGTACTTC
TRBD2 TRBJ2-5 . TRBV5-1 CASSLGSLAGEGETQYF TGCGCCAGCAGCTTGGGGTCGCTAGCGGGAGAGGGCGAGACCCAGTACTTC
. TRBJ2-4 . TRBV19 CASSIRENIQYF TGTGCCAGTAGTATTAGAGAAAACATTCAGTACTTC
TRBD1 TRBJ2-1 . TRBV7-8 CASSLWTGAYEQFF TGTGCCAGCAGCTTATGGACAGGGGCGTATGAGCAGTTCTTC
TRBD1 TRBJ2-2 once TRBV30 CAWRPTGAGELFF TGTGCCTGGAGACCCACAGGGGCCGGGGAGCTGTTTTTT
. TRBJ2-7 . TRBV4-1 CASSHPGDHEQYF TGCGCCAGCAGCCATCCAGGGGATCACGAGCAGTACTTC
. TRBJ1-2 . TRBV27 CASSLYSGRSNYGYTF TGTGCCAGCAGTTTGTATTCAGGCCGGTCTAACTATGGCTACACCTTC
. TRBJ2-7 once TRBV10-2 CASSGGTWDSYEQYF TGCGCCAGCAGTGGGGGGACATGGGACTCCTACGAGCAGTACTTC
. TRBJ1-1 . TRBV4-1 CASSQVDMNTEAFF TGCGCCAGCAGCCAAGTTGACATGAACACTGAAGCTTTCTTT
TRBD2 TRBJ2-2 . TRBV5-4 CASSLGMTSGITGELFF TGTGCCAGCAGCTTGGGCATGACTAGCGGGATCACCGGGGAGCTGTTTTTT
. TRBJ2-3 . TRBV20-1 CSARRADTQYF TGCAGTGCTAGACGCGCAGATACGCAGTATTTT
TRBD1 TRBJ1-2 . TRBV4-2 CASSLRPGQGNYGYTF TGTGCCAGCAGCCTCCGTCCGGGACAGGGAAACTATGGCTACACCTTC
TRBD1 TRBJ2-3 . TRBV5-6 CASSEDRADTQYF TGTGCCAGCAGCGAGGACAGGGCCGATACGCAGTATTTT
. TRBJ1-5 . TRBV6-5 CASSSDSGRPQHF TGTGCCAGCAGCTCTGACTCCGGTAGGCCCCAGCATTTT
TRBD1 TRBJ2-4 . TRBV19 CASMGDSKNIQYF TGTGCCAGTATGGGGGACAGTAAAAACATTCAGTACTTC
. TRBJ2-2 . TRBV25-1 CASRGRGTGELFF TGTGCCAGCAGAGGGAGGGGGACCGGGGAGCTGTTTTTT
TRBD2 TRBJ2-1 . TRBV7-2 CASSLAGGSGNEQFF TGTGCCAGCAGCTTAGCGGGGGGGTCCGGTAATGAGCAGTTCTTC
. TRBJ1-1 . TRBV27 CASTTHSARVRNTEAFF TGTGCCAGCACCACTCATTCGGCCCGGGTTCGGAACACTGAAGCTTTCTTT
TRBD1 TRBJ1-3 . TRBV5-5 CASSLDRGDGNTIYF TGTGCCAGCAGCCTGGACAGGGGGGACGGAAACACCATATATTTT
. TRBJ1-1 . TRBV6-2/TRBV6-3 CASSYSGRGNTEAFF TGTGCCAGCAGTTACTCGGGCAGGGGGAACACTGAAGCTTTCTTT
. TRBJ2-3 . TRBV28 CASSAGSQGRDTQYF TGTGCCAGCAGTGCCGGCTCCCAGGGGAGAGATACGCAGTATTTT
TRBD2 TRBJ2-1 . TRBV5-1 CASSPTSGSSYNEQFF TGCGCCAGCAGCCCCACTAGCGGGAGCTCCTACAATGAGCAGTTCTTC
. TRBJ1-3 . TRBV3-1/TRBV3-2 CASSQDISSGNTIYF TGTGCCAGCAGCCAAGACATCAGCTCTGGAAACACCATATATTTT
TRBD2 TRBJ2-1 . TRBV5-1 CASSIGTSGSVGEQFF TGCGCCAGCAGCATCGGGACTAGCGGGTCCGTAGGAGAGCAGTTCTTC
. TRBJ1-4 . TRBV6-5 CASSYVQGMGEKLFF TGTGCCAGCAGTTATGTTCAGGGGATGGGTGAAAAACTGTTTTTT
TRBD1 TRBJ2-3 . TRBV9 CASSVEGTGEDTQYF TGTGCCAGCAGCGTAGAGGGGACAGGGGAAGATACGCAGTATTTT
. TRBJ1-2 . TRBV6-5 CASSYSFQVGYTF TGTGCCAGCAGTTACTCGTTCCAGGTGGGCTACACCTTC
. TRBJ1-1 . TRBV6-5 CASRLTVNTEAFF TGTGCCAGCAGACTGACAGTGAACACTGAAGCTTTCTTT
. TRBJ1-3 . TRBV18 CASSGLSSGNTIYF TGTGCCAGCTCAGGACTCAGCTCTGGAAACACCATATATTTT
TRBD2 TRBJ2-7 . TRBV6-1 CASSEFGGSYEQYF TGTGCCAGCAGTGAATTCGGGGGGTCCTACGAGCAGTACTTC
TRBD1 TRBJ1-2 . TRBV4-1 CASSHGTGDGYTF TGCGCCAGCAGCCACGGGACAGGGGACGGCTACACCTTC
. TRBJ1-2 . TRBV27 CASSLLGDGYTF TGTGCCAGCAGTTTACTGGGAGATGGCTACACCTTC
. TRBJ1-6 . TRBV7-2 CASSLDAGVNSPLHF TGTGCCAGCAGCTTAGATGCAGGGGTGAATTCACCCCTCCACTTT
. TRBJ2-7 . TRBV7-2 CASSFQGGVYEQYF TGTGCCAGCAGCTTTCAGGGGGGAGTGTACGAGCAGTACTTC